A selection of T cell receptor beta chains follows, all from one sample in a study of shared clonotypes between healthy human individuals. Sequencing used immunoSEQ multiplex PCR; TCRdb keeps in-frame clones, though not all of them. In the table there are about 2,200,000 clones, roughly 91% of which are singletons. Sequenced sample: naive CD8+ T cells from PBMCs. The receptors were sampled from a man between 18 and 35 years old in good health. Some clones in this sample may be carry-over from other donors' samples. CDR3s include the opening cysteine and the closing phenylalanine or tryptophan. D genes are given only for firm matches. A clone size is listed for some rows: how often the clone was seen (once, few, many), or a class if it is expanded.

D: NA
size: NA
J: TRBJ2-7
V: TRBV5-6
DNA: TGTGCCAGCAGCCGGGGTGGCAGGGGAGTGTACGAGCAGTACTTC
CDR3: CASSRGGRGVYEQYF

D: NA
size: NA
J: TRBJ1-3
V: TRBV7-7
DNA: TGTGCCAGCAGCTTAACGGTCTCTGGAAACACCATATATTTT
CDR3: CASSLTVSGNTIYF

D: NA
size: NA
J: TRBJ2-7
V: TRBV28
DNA: TGTGCCACCCGGCGGGGCAGGTTCGACGAGCAGTACTTC
CDR3: CATRRGRFDEQYF

D: NA
size: few
J: TRBJ1-5
V: TRBV7-9
DNA: TGTGCCAGCAGCCCAACAGGTTATAGCAATCAGCCCCAGCATTTT
CDR3: CASSPTGYSNQPQHF

D: TRBD2
size: NA
J: TRBJ2-7
V: TRBV7-3
DNA: TGTGCCAGCAGCTTCCGGGAGGGATACGAGCAGTACTTC
CDR3: CASSFREGYEQYF

D: NA
size: NA
J: TRBJ1-1
V: TRBV7-6
DNA: TGTGCCAGCAGCTCCGGACAAGTCACTGAAGCTTTCTTT
CDR3: CASSSGQVTEAFF

D: TRBD1
size: NA
J: TRBJ1-2
V: TRBV19
DNA: TGTGCCAGTAGTGAGGACAGGGAGGGCCCTAACTATGGCTACACCTTC
CDR3: CASSEDREGPNYGYTF

D: TRBD1
size: NA
J: TRBJ1-2
V: TRBV11-2
DNA: TGTGCCAGCAGCTTGGGGACAGGGAGTTTTTATGGCTACACCTTC
CDR3: CASSLGTGSFYGYTF

D: TRBD1
size: few
J: TRBJ1-1
V: TRBV4-1
DNA: TGCGCCAGCAGCGCCCGTCCGGGACAGAAGAACACTGAAGCTTTCTTT
CDR3: CASSARPGQKNTEAFF

D: NA
size: NA
J: TRBJ2-3
V: TRBV5-6
DNA: TGTGCCAGCAGCCCCGTGGAGGGAGATACGCAGTATTTT
CDR3: CASSPVEGDTQYF

D: NA
size: once
J: TRBJ2-7
V: TRBV5-1
DNA: TGCGCCAGCAGCTTTTGGGACGGAATCTCCTACGAGCAGTACTTC
CDR3: CASSFWDGISYEQYF

D: TRBD2
size: NA
J: TRBJ2-5
V: TRBV7-9
DNA: TGTGCCAGCAGCCCCGGGACTAGCGCGAAGGGGGAGACCCAGTACTTC
CDR3: CASSPGTSAKGETQYF

D: NA
size: NA
J: TRBJ2-1
V: TRBV27
DNA: TGTGCCAGCAGTCCCCAGCCTGGGAGGTACAATGAGCAGTTCTTC
CDR3: CASSPQPGRYNEQFF

D: TRBD1
size: NA
J: TRBJ2-7
V: TRBV18
DNA: TGTGCCAGCTCGCGGGACAGGTCCGGGTTTTACGAGCAGTACTTC
CDR3: CASSRDRSGFYEQYF

D: TRBD1
size: NA
J: TRBJ2-1
V: TRBV7-9
DNA: TGTGCCAGCAGCCCCCCTCGGACAGGGAGAGTTATCAATGAGCAGTTCTTC
CDR3: CASSPPRTGRVINEQFF

D: NA
size: NA
J: TRBJ2-7
V: TRBV11-2
DNA: TGTGCCAGCAGCCCGTGGACAGCTTACTCCTACGAGCAGTACTTC
CDR3: CASSPWTAYSYEQYF

D: TRBD1
size: NA
J: TRBJ1-4
V: TRBV19
DNA: TGTGCCACGAAGGGGGCAGCCCGGGGGAATGAAAAACTGTTTTTT
CDR3: CATKGAARGNEKLFF

D: NA
size: NA
J: TRBJ2-7
V: TRBV7-9
DNA: TGTGCCAGCAGCACTCAGTTCGGGACCGACTACGAGCAGTACTTC
CDR3: CASSTQFGTDYEQYF

D: NA
size: NA
J: TRBJ2-7
V: TRBV27
DNA: TGTGCCAGCGGTGGGGGTTCGTCCTACGAGCAGTACTTC
CDR3: CASGGGSSYEQYF

D: NA
size: once
J: TRBJ2-3
V: TRBV6-5
DNA: TGTGCCAGCAGCCCGGGACTCCGGGCCCGAGATACGCAGTATTTT
CDR3: CASSPGLRARDTQYF

D: NA
size: once
J: TRBJ1-4
V: TRBV7-2
DNA: TGTGCCAGCAGCGTGGGGCTGCGAGCTAATGAAAAACTGTTTTTT
CDR3: CASSVGLRANEKLFF

D: TRBD1
size: NA
J: TRBJ2-1
V: TRBV9
DNA: TGTGCCAGCAGCGCACCGACAGGGGGTACCTACAATGAGCAGTTCTTC
CDR3: CASSAPTGGTYNEQFF

D: TRBD2
size: NA
J: TRBJ2-3
V: TRBV9
DNA: TGTGCCAGCAGCGGACCCATCGTGCGGGAGGGCCCCGCAGATACGCAGTATTTT
CDR3: CASSGPIVREGPADTQYF

D: TRBD1
size: NA
J: TRBJ1-5
V: TRBV27
DNA: TGTGCCAGCAGTACGCGGACAGGGAATCAGCCCCAGCATTTT
CDR3: CASSTRTGNQPQHF

D: TRBD2
size: NA
J: TRBJ2-1
V: TRBV7-6
DNA: TGTGCCAGCAGCTTCCTTAAAGCGGGAGGGCGGAATGAGCAGTTCTTC
CDR3: CASSFLKAGGRNEQFF

D: NA
size: NA
J: TRBJ2-3
V: TRBV5-6
DNA: TGTGCCAGCAGCTTGGGGGGTCCCACAGATACGCAGTATTTT
CDR3: CASSLGGPTDTQYF

D: TRBD2
size: NA
J: TRBJ2-7
V: TRBV5-6
DNA: TGTGCCAGCAGCCCAGCGGGGGGCTCCTACGAGCAGTACTTC
CDR3: CASSPAGGSYEQYF

D: NA
size: NA
J: TRBJ2-1
V: TRBV4-1
DNA: TGCGCCAGCAGCCAAGCTCCAAGCGGCCGGAACAATGAGCAGTTCTTC
CDR3: CASSQAPSGRNNEQFF

D: TRBD1
size: NA
J: TRBJ2-7
V: TRBV5-6
DNA: TGTGCCAGCAGCCGGACAGGGATCGCCGAGCAGTACTTC
CDR3: CASSRTGIAEQYF

D: TRBD2
size: NA
J: TRBJ2-2
V: TRBV10-3
DNA: TGTGCCATCAGGAGAGAACTAGCGGGAGGAGGGGACACCGGGGAGCTGTTTTTT
CDR3: CAIRRELAGGGDTGELFF